The 28 T cell receptor beta chains presented below share a single source sample, sequenced in a study of blood T cell repertoires in COVID-19. Here immunoSEQ multiplex PCR was the method, and the copy in TCRdb shows in-frame clones only, minus some. The repertoire includes about 380,000 clones, around nine tenths of them detected once, and 1.2% sits in the top ten. The sample comprised PBMCs or T cells enriched from blood (not recorded which). The receptors come from a woman younger than 30 who had recovered from COVID-19.

This clone showed up just a few times. V and J are TRBV5-6 and TRBJ2-7; D might be TRBD2 (6 bases). Trimming pared 4 bases from V and 2 bases from J, leaving 7 bases between. CDR1 and CDR2 (germline): SGHDT, YYEEEE. This CDR3 comprises 12 residues. The CDR3 DNA sequence: TGTGCCAGCAGCCCGGGAGCCTACGAGCAGTACTTC. This translates into CASSPGAYEQYF. Drawing the rest from reference TRBV5-6 and TRBJ2-7, the complete variable domain is DAGVTQSPTHLIKTRGQQVTLRCSPKSGHDTVSWYQQALGQGPQFIFQYYEEEERQRGNFPDRFSGHQFPNYSSELNVNALLLGDSALYLCASSPGAYEQYFGPGTRLTVT.

This clone was counted once. The chain joins TRBV30 to TRBJ1-5; TRBD1 matches at 7 bases. Trimming took 2 bases from V and 3 from J; bases not matched to a gene: 10. CDR1 is GTSNPN and CDR2 is SVGIG in the germline V gene (reference sequence). The CDR3 consists of 16 residues. As DNA, the CDR3 is TGTGCCTGGAGTTTAGTAGGCAGGGGGTCCAATCAGCCCCAGCATTTT. Translating it yields CAWSLVGRGSNQPQHF.

This chain joins TRBV9 and TRBJ2-1; TRBD1 matches 7 bases. The ends lost 4 bases at V and 0 bases at J; junction bases unmatched: 4. The CDR3 consists of 15 residues. The germline V gene encodes CDR1 SGDLS and CDR2 YYNGEE. In DNA form, the CDR3 reads TGTGCCAGCAGCCCCCGGGACAGCTCCTACAATGAGCAGTTCTTC. Protein sequence: CASSPRDSSYNEQFF.

The V gene is TRBV9, the J gene TRBJ1-1; 8 positions match TRBD1. V lost 0 bases and J lost 11; bases outside the gene matches: 9. The CDR3 contains 14 residues. The germline CDR1 and CDR2 sequences are SGDLS and YYNGEE. The CDR3 region has the DNA TGTGCCAGCAGCGTAGTGGGCCAGGGGGCGTTCGCTTTCTTT. This sequence encodes CASSVVGQGAFAFF.

The chain is built from TRBV5-6 and TRBJ1-1; D remains ambiguous. The CDR3 runs 13 residues. Germline V gene sequence: CDR1 SGHDT, CDR2 YYEEEE. Trimming took off 1 base at V and 8 bases at J, with 12 bases between the two ends. This CDR3 is CASSLRRKGEAFF. The CDR3 nucleotides are TGTGCCAGCAGCTTGAGGAGGAAAGGGGAAGCTTTCTTT. Using reference TRBV5-6 and TRBJ1-1 for the parts outside the CDR3, the full variable domain is DAGVTQSPTHLIKTRGQQVTLRCSPKSGHDTVSWYQQALGQGPQFIFQYYEEEERQRGNFPDRFSGHQFPNYSSELNVNALLLGDSALYLCASSLRRKGEAFFGQGTRLTVV.

The chain links TRBV30 to TRBJ1-2; D not certain. The CDR3 covers 11 residues. Trimming removed 7 bases at V and 8 bases at J, with 14 bases between. Germline CDR1 reads GTSNPN; CDR2 reads SVGIG (reference sequence). The CDR3 DNA is TGTGCCTCAGACCGGGAGAGGGGCTACACCTTC. Its translation: CASDRERGYTF.

The chain combines TRBV7-2 with TRBJ2-3; possible D gene TRBD2, 5 bases. The germline gives CDR1 SGHTA, CDR2 FQGNSA. Trimming left V 5 bases short and J 4 bases short, with 16 bases between. This CDR3 comprises 15 residues. CDR3 coding DNA: TGTGCCAGCAGCATGAGGGCGGTTTCGTCAGATACGCAGTATTTT. It codes for CASSMRAVSSDTQYF.

The chain uses TRBV19 and TRBJ1-2; possible D gene TRBD1, 5 bases. Trimming pared 4 bases from V and 0 bases from J, leaving 9 bases between. CDR1 LNHDA and CDR2 SQIVND come from the germline V gene (reference sequence). The CDR3 totals 14 residues. The DNA of the CDR3 is TGTGCCAGTAGTAGTACAGGAACTAACTATGGCTACACCTTC. This gives the protein CASSSTGTNYGYTF.

This rearrangement joins TRBV5-5 to TRBJ1-1; D is perhaps TRBD1 (6 bases). Germline V lookup: CDR1 SGHKS, CDR2 YYEKEE (reference sequence). V was clipped by 3 bases and J by 5 bases, with 14 bases between them. CDR3 size: 14 residues. CDR3 region: CASSWYRDGTEAFF. As DNA, the CDR3 is TGTGCCAGCAGCTGGTACAGGGATGGAACTGAAGCTTTCTTT. Using reference TRBV5-5 and TRBJ1-1 for the parts outside the CDR3, the full variable domain is DAGVTQSPTHLIKTRGQQVTLRCSPISGHKSVSWYQQVLGQGPQFIFQYYEKEERGRGNFPDRFSARQFPNYSSELNVNALLLGDSALYLCASSWYRDGTEAFFGQGTRLTVV.

This clone occurred once. This rearrangement joins TRBV18 to TRBJ1-5, with D possibly being TRBD1 (6 bases). Per germline, CDR1 KGHSH and CDR2 LQKENI. Trimming left V 2 bases short and J 4 bases short, with 18 bases between. CDR3 length: 17 amino acids. The CDR3 loop reads CASSPTTGPGGNQPQHF. In DNA, the CDR3 is TGTGCCAGCTCACCAACCACAGGGCCCGGTGGGAATCAGCCCCAGCATTTT.

The chain recombines TRBV27 with TRBJ2-3, with D tentatively TRBD1 (6 bases). Trimming removed 0 bases at V and 2 bases at J, with 21 bases between. Germline loops: CDR1 MNHEY, CDR2 SMNVEV (reference sequence). The CDR3 spans 19 residues. CDR3 sequence reads: CASSLSRQQGPPFTDTQYF. CDR3 sequence (DNA): TGTGCCAGCAGTTTATCCCGCCAACAGGGCCCGCCGTTCACAGATACGCAGTATTTT.

The chain is built from TRBV7-2 and TRBJ1-1, with D tentatively TRBD1 (5 bases). CDR1 and CDR2 from the germline V gene are SGHTA and FQGNSA. This CDR3 is 14 amino acids long. V was pared by 5 bases and J by 7 bases, with 17 bases between. CDR3 protein: CASSRLVLGGEAFF. The CDR3 coding sequence is TGTGCCAGCAGCCGCTTAGTTTTGGGGGGTGAAGCTTTCTTT.

The V call is TRBV11-2, the J call TRBJ2-5; the match to TRBD1 covers 10 bases. CDR3 length: 16 residues. V shed 6 bases, J shed 5 bases, and the junction held 12 bases outside the gene matches. CDR1 is SGHAT and CDR2 is FQNNGV in the germline V gene. DNA for the CDR3: TGTGCCAGCAGTCAAAGAACGACAGGGGGCATGGAGACCCAGTACTTC. Protein product: CASSQRTTGGMETQYF.

The J gene is TRBJ1-3, the V gene TRBV7-9; perhaps TRBD1 as D (5 bases). This CDR3 region has 14 residues. Per the germline V gene, CDR1 is SEHNR and CDR2 is FQNEAQ (reference sequence). Trimming removed 5 bases from V and 2 bases from J, with 10 bases in between. CDR3 loop: CASSLRQTGNTIYF. The CDR3 DNA is TGTGCCAGCAGCCTTCGACAGACTGGAAACACCATATATTTT. Together with reference TRBV7-9 and TRBJ1-3, the CDR3 gives the full variable domain: DTGVSQNPRHKITKRGQNVTFRCDPISEHNRLYWYRQTLGQGPEFLTYFQNEAQLEKSRLLSDRFSAERPKGSFSTLEIQRTEQGDSAMYLCASSLRQTGNTIYFGEGSWLTVV.

CDR3: CASTPGYSGNTIYF. CDR3 sequence (DNA): TGCGCCAGCACACCGGGGTACTCTGGAAACACCATATATTTT. The gene calls are TRBV5-1 and TRBJ1-3; D uncertain. This CDR3 spans 14 amino acids. Germline-derived CDR1 and CDR2 are SGHRS and YFSETQ. With 6 bases removed from V and 0 bases from J, the gap between germline ends came to 10 bases.

This clone was observed once. V is TRBV5-1 and J is TRBJ1-2, with 7 nucleotides matching TRBD1. The CDR3 loop spans 14 amino acids. Looked up from germline, CDR1 is SGHRS and CDR2 is YFSETQ. Trimming took 5 bases from V and 9 from J; bases not matched to a gene: 13. The CDR3 loop reads CASSFGTALGRYTF. CDR3 bases: TGCGCCAGCAGTTTTGGGACAGCCCTAGGTCGCTACACCTTC.

This clone came up a few times. This rearrangement joins TRBV23-1 to TRBJ1-1, with 9 bases fitting TRBD1. TRBV23-1 falls under the ORF class, with uncertain function. The CDR3 is 15 amino acids. The junction had 3 bases not matched to a gene; V was cut back by 3 bases and J by 1 base. CDR3 sequence (DNA): TGCGCCAGCAGTCACCTGGGACAGGGGAACACTGAAGCTTTCTTT. Translated: CASSHLGQGNTEAFF.

V gene TRBV10-3 combines with J gene TRBJ2-1; 7 bases align to TRBD1. The V gene's germline CDR1 is ENHRY and CDR2 SYGVKD. With V trimmed by 3 bases and J by 2 bases, 7 bases remained unmatched. The CDR3 has 16 residues. CDR3 loop: CAISEYDRVAYNEQFF. CDR3 in DNA: TGTGCCATCAGTGAATACGACAGGGTAGCCTACAATGAGCAGTTCTTC.

The chain carries TRBV7-3 and TRBJ2-1, with TRBD2 as a possible D gene (6 bases). This CDR3 contains 18 residues. Germline V gives CDR1 SGHTA, CDR2 FQGTGA. V shed 1 base and J shed 0 bases, with 16 bases lying between them. The CDR3 DNA reads TGTGCCAGCAGCTTAAGGGTTAGCGGAGCCAGCTCCTACAATGAGCAGTTCTTC. Amino acid sequence: CASSLRVSGASSYNEQFF.

The chain recombines TRBV7-9 with TRBJ1-1; 8 bases are a match to TRBD1. Germline loops: CDR1 SEHNR, CDR2 FQNEAQ (reference sequence). The CDR3 sequence is 14 residues long. The ends lost 3 bases at V and 1 base at J; junction bases unmatched: 1. The CDR3: CASSFQGANTEAFF. The DNA for the CDR3 is TGTGCCAGCAGCTTTCAGGGGGCGAACACTGAAGCTTTCTTT.

V is TRBV5-1 and J is TRBJ2-3; 7 bases match TRBD1. V dropped 4 bases and J dropped 3; count of bases not matched to a gene: 8. CDR1 is SGHRS, CDR2 YFSETQ, per germline. CDR3 size: 15 residues. CDR3 amino acids: CASSTRTGLTDTQYF. CDR3 nucleotide sequence: TGCGCCAGCAGCACCCGGACAGGTTTGACAGATACGCAGTATTTT. Full variable domain (rest looked up from reference TRBV5-1 and TRBJ2-3): KAGVTQTPRYLIKTRGQQVTLSCSPISGHRSVSWYQQTPGQGLQFLFEYFSETQRNKGNFPGRFSGRQFSNSRSEMNVSTLELGDSALYLCASSTRTGLTDTQYFGPGTRLTVL.

V and J are TRBV6-6 and TRBJ1-2; perhaps TRBD1 as D (6 bases). The germline gives CDR1 MNHNY, CDR2 SVGAGI (reference sequence). V dropped 6 bases and J dropped 4 bases, with 15 bases sitting between them. The CDR3 runs 14 residues. The CDR3 bases are TGTGCCAGCAGAGCACAACAGGGTAGCTATGGCTACACCTTC. Protein sequence: CASRAQQGSYGYTF.

This clone turned up a few times. J is TRBJ1-2 and V is TRBV4-1, with no clear D. Germline CDR1 is MGHRA and CDR2 is YSYEKL. CDR3 size: 13 residues. V was cut by 4 bases and J by 8 bases, with 14 bases left in between. In DNA, the CDR3 is TGCGCCAGCAGCCCCCTGGTGACATTAGGCTACACCTTC. It translates to CASSPLVTLGYTF.

V usage is TRBV4-3 and J usage is TRBJ1-6; 12 positions agree with TRBD1. CDR3 length: 16 amino acids. Germline V lookup: CDR1 LGHNA, CDR2 YSLEER. With 0 bases clipped from V and 9 bases from J, the junction kept 3 bases outside the gene matches. CDR3 in DNA: TGCGCCAGCAGCCAAGAATGGGACAGGGGGCCTTCACCCCTCCACTTT. This sequence encodes CASSQEWDRGPSPLHF.

The chain carries TRBV7-9 and TRBJ2-1, with 9 bases fitting TRBD2. After removal of 5 bases from V and 8 bases from J, the junction contained 10 bases not matched to a gene. The CDR3 consists of 15 residues. Germline-derived CDR1 and CDR2 are SEHNR and FQNEAQ (reference sequence). Here the CDR3 reads CASSELAGHGDEQFF. Written as DNA, the CDR3 is TGTGCCAGCAGCGAACTAGCGGGTCATGGAGATGAGCAGTTCTTC.

The J gene is TRBJ2-1, the V gene TRBV9; 8 bases align to TRBD2. This CDR3 is built from 18 residues. Trimming cost V 0 bases and J 5 bases; bases outside gene matches: 13. Germline CDR1 reads SGDLS; CDR2 reads YYNGEE. CDR3 bases: TGTGCCAGCAGCGTAGCTACCGGAGAGCGGGGGCGAGACAATGAGCAGTTCTTC. It codes for CASSVATGERGRDNEQFF.

This chain's CDR3 is CASSLPQGPYNEQFF. The CDR3 nucleotides are TGTGCCAGCAGTTTACCCCAGGGCCCGTACAATGAGCAGTTCTTC. This chain connects TRBV28 to TRBJ2-1; tentatively, D is TRBD1 (5 bases). Germline loops: CDR1 MDHEN, CDR2 SYDVKM. The V and J ends lost 2 bases and 4 bases respectively, with 12 bases between them. The CDR3 sequence is 15 residues long.

The genes are TRBV4-1 and TRBJ2-7, with a possible D match to TRBD2 (5 bases). Looked up from germline, CDR1 is MGHRA and CDR2 is YSYEKL. The CDR3 is 14 amino acids. Trimming removed 1 base at V and 7 bases at J, with 14 bases between. The CDR3 protein is CASSQGTVTGEQYF. DNA of the CDR3: TGCGCCAGCAGCCAAGGGACTGTCACGGGAGAGCAGTACTTC.